The T cell receptor beta chain under discussion was sequenced for a study of glioma-infiltrating T cells after dendritic cell vaccination. Study details: Patients received three intradermal dendritic cell vaccine injections at biweekly intervals.

The time point is: after dendritic cell vaccination, including at tumor progression/relapse. The method was immunoSEQ multiplex PCR; TCRdb's version includes in-frame clones alone and lacks a portion of them. The sample lists some 78,000 clones, 75% to 90% occurring once. Germline CDR1 is SGHTA and CDR2 is FQGNSA. The V and J ends lost 2 bases and 4 bases, in that order; junction bases with no gene match: 6. This CDR3 spans 15 amino acids. The sample consisted of blood, taken after dendritic cell vaccination. The chain has TRBV7-2 and TRBJ2-7, with 9 positions matching TRBD2. The sequence came from a human donor with glioblastoma. CDR3 sequence (DNA): TGTGCCAGCAGCTTATTTGCGGGAGGGCAATACGAGCAGTACTTC. It codes for CASSLFAGGQYEQYF.